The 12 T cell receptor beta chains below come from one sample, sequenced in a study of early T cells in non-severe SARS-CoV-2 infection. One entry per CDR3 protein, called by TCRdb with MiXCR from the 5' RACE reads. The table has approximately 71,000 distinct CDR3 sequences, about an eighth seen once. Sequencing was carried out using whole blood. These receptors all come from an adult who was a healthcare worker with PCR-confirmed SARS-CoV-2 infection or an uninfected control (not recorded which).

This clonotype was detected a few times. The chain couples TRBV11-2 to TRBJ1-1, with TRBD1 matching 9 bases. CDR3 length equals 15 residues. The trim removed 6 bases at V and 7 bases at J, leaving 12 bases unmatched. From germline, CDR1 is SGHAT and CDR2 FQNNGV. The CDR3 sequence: CASSKNRGLQFEAFF. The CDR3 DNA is TGTGCCAGCAGTAAGAACAGGGGGCTCCAATTTGAAGCTTTCTTT.

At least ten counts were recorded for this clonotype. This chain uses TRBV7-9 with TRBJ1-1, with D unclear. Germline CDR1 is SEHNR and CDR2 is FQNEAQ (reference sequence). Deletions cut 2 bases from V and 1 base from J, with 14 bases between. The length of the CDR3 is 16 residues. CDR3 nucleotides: TGTGCCAGCAGCTTATATTGGGCCAGACCGAACACTGAAGCTTTCTTT. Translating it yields CASSLYWARPNTEAFF.

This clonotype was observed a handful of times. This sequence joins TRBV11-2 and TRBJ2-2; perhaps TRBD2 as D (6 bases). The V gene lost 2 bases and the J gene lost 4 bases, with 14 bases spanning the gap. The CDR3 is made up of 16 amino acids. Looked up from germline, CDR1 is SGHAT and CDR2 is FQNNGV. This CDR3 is CASSLFWQGGTGELFF. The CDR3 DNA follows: TGTGCCAGCAGCTTATTCTGGCAGGGAGGCACCGGGGAGCTGTTTTTT.

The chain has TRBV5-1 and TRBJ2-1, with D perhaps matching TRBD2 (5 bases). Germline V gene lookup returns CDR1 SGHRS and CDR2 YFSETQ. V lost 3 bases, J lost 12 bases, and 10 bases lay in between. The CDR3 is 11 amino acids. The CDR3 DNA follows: TGCGCCAGCAGCTCAGTTGCGGGGCAGTTCTTC. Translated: CASSSVAGQFF. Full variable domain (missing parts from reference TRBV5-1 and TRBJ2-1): KAGVTQTPRYLIKTRGQQVTLSCSPISGHRSVSWYQQTPGQGLQFLFEYFSETQRNKGNFPGRFSGRQFSNSRSEMNVSTLELGDSALYLCASSSVAGQFFGPGTRLTVL.

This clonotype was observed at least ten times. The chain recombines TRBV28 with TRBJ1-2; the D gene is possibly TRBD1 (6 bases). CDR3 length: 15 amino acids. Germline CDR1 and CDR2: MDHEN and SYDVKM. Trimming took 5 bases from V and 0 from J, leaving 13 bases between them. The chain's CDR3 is CASSTWTAANYGYTF. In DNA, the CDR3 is TGTGCCAGCAGTACCTGGACAGCAGCTAACTATGGCTACACCTTC.

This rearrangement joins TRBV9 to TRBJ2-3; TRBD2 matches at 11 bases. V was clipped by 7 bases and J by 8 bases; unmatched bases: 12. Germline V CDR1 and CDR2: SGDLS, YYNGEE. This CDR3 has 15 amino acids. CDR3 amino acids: CASRETSGVSGTQYF. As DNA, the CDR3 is TGTGCCAGCCGAGAGACTAGCGGGGTTTCGGGTACGCAGTATTTT.

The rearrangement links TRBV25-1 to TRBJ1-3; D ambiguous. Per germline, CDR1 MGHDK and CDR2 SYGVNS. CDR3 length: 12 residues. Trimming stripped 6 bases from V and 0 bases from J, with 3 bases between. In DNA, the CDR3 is TGTGCCAGCAGCATCTCTGGAAACACCATATATTTT. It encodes CASSISGNTIYF.

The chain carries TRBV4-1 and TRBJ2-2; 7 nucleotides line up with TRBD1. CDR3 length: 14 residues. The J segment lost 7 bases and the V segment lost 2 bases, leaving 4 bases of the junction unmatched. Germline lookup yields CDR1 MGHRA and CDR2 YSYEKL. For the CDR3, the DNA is TGCGCCAGCAGCCAACGACAGGGAAACGGGGAGCTGTTTTTT. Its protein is CASSQRQGNGELFF.

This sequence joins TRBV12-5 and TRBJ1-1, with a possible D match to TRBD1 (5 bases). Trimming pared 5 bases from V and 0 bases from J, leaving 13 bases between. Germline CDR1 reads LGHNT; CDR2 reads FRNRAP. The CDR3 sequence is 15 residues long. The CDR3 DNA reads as TGTGCTAGTGGTCCCCCCGACAGCATGAACACTGAAGCTTTCTTT. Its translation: CASGPPDSMNTEAFF. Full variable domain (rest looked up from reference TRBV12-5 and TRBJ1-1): DARVTQTPRHKVTEMGQEVTMRCQPILGHNTVFWYRQTMMQGLELLAYFRNRAPLDDSGMPKDRFSAEMPDATLATLKIQPSEPRDSAVYFCASGPPDSMNTEAFFGQGTRLTVV.

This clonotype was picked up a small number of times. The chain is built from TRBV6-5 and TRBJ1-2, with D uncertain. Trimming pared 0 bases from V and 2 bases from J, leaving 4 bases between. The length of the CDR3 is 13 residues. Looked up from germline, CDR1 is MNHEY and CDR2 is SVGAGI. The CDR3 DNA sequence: TGTGCCAGCAGTTACTCGGCGAACTATGGCTACACCTTC. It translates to CASSYSANYGYTF.

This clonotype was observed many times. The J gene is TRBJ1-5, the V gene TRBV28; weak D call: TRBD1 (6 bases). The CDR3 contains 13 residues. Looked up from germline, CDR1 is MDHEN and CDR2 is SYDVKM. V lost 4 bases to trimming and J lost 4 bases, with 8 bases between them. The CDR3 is CASSYQGNQPQHF. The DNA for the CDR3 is TGTGCCAGCAGTTACCAGGGGAATCAGCCCCAGCATTTT. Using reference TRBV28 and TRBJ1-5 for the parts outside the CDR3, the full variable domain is DVKVTQSSRYLVKRTGEKVFLECVQDMDHENMFWYRQDPGLGLRLIYFSYDVKMKEKGDIPEGYSVSREKKERFSLILESASTNQTSMYLCASSYQGNQPQHFGDGTRLSIL.

The CDR3 reads CASARANYGYTF. The CDR3 nucleotides read TGTGCCAGCGCCCGGGCTAACTATGGCTACACCTTC. The chain links TRBV6-5 to TRBJ1-2; D is uncertain. The CDR3 totals 12 residues. Germline V gene lookup returns CDR1 MNHEY and CDR2 SVGAGI. V lost 8 bases and J lost 0, with 7 bases in between.